The 28 T cell receptor beta chains presented below share a single source sample, sequenced in a study of control samples from healthy donors and cancer patients. The table came from immunoSEQ multiplex PCR; TCRdb's copy has only in-frame clones and leaves some out. The table records about 150,000 clones, about 94% of them present only once. Material for sequencing was blood. These TCRs come from a woman aged 35 to 49 in good health.

This chain uses TRBV4-3 with TRBJ1-2, with D uncertain. This CDR3 region has 15 residues. Germline V CDR1 and CDR2: LGHNA, YSLEER. Trimming shortened V by 1 base and J by 0 bases, and 9 bases separated the two germline ends. The CDR3 is CASSQGLRTNYGYTF. CDR3 coding DNA: TGCGCCAGCAGCCAAGGGCTCCGGACTAACTATGGCTACACCTTC.

This rearrangement joins TRBV5-6 to TRBJ1-5, with TRBD1 matching 8 bases. The CDR3 has 16 residues. Per the germline V gene, CDR1 is SGHDT and CDR2 is YYEEEE. Losses at the gene ends were 0 bases for V and 7 bases for J; bases not matched to a gene: 9. The CDR3 region is CASSLAGQGSVQPQHF. CDR3 DNA sequence: TGTGCCAGCAGCTTGGCCGGACAGGGATCCGTACAGCCCCAGCATTTT. Filled out from reference TRBV5-6 and TRBJ1-5, the complete variable domain reads DAGVTQSPTHLIKTRGQQVTLRCSPKSGHDTVSWYQQALGQGPQFIFQYYEEEERQRGNFPDRFSGHQFPNYSSELNVNALLLGDSALYLCASSLAGQGSVQPQHFGDGTRLSIL.

V is TRBV5-1 and J is TRBJ2-1; possible D gene TRBD2, 5 bases. Trimming left V 0 bases short and J 1 base short, with 11 bases between. Germline lookup yields CDR1 SGHRS and CDR2 YFSETQ. This CDR3 has 16 residues. CDR3 in DNA: TGCGCCAGCAGCTTGGCCGCCGGAGGTTCCTACAATGAGCAGTTCTTC. Its translation is CASSLAAGGSYNEQFF. The full variable domain, its missing parts supplied by reference TRBV5-1 and TRBJ2-1, is KAGVTQTPRYLIKTRGQQVTLSCSPISGHRSVSWYQQTPGQGLQFLFEYFSETQRNKGNFPGRFSGRQFSNSRSEMNVSTLELGDSALYLCASSLAAGGSYNEQFFGPGTRLTVL.

The rearrangement joins TRBV7-8 to TRBJ1-4, with D uncertain. V was trimmed by 2 bases and J by 6 bases, leaving 10 bases between them. The CDR3 totals 14 residues. Germline V lookup: CDR1 SGHVS, CDR2 FQNEAQ. CDR3 in amino acids: CASSLWAGDEKLFF. Written as DNA, the CDR3 is TGTGCCAGCAGCTTATGGGCCGGGGATGAAAAACTGTTTTTT.

This sequence joins TRBV10-2 and TRBJ1-1; D is unclear. Looked up from germline, CDR1 is WSHSY and CDR2 is SAAADI. With 0 bases removed from V and 7 bases from J, the gap between germline ends came to 6 bases. The CDR3 is 12 amino acids. As DNA, the CDR3 is TGCGCCAGCAGTGAGTCGAGGGTTGAAGCTTTCTTT. As protein: CASSESRVEAFF.

The chain links TRBV9 to TRBJ2-3; D ambiguous. CDR1 is SGDLS and CDR2 is YYNGEE in the germline V gene. The CDR3 contains 14 residues. V lost 6 bases, J lost 2 bases, and 13 bases lay in between. CDR3: CASNSGQLTDTQYF. As DNA, the CDR3 is TGTGCCAGCAATAGTGGGCAACTCACAGATACGCAGTATTTT.

The chain uses TRBV2 and TRBJ1-5; D is possibly TRBD1 (5 bases). The CDR3 is made up of 14 amino acids. V was cut by 7 bases and J by 7 bases, with 17 bases left in between. The V gene's germline CDR1 is SNHLY and CDR2 FYNNEI. The CDR3 loop reads CASKQERVGQPQHF. Here the CDR3 DNA reads TGTGCCAGCAAACAGGAGCGGGTCGGCCAGCCCCAGCATTTT.

The chain couples TRBV10-3 to TRBJ1-1; 8 nucleotides line up with TRBD1. Germline assignment: CDR1 ENHRY and CDR2 SYGVKD. The CDR3 is 15 residues long. V was clipped by 4 bases and J by 0 bases; unmatched bases: 4. CDR3 in DNA: TGTGCCATCAGTGGGACAGGGTACATGAACACTGAAGCTTTCTTT. As protein: CAISGTGYMNTEAFF.

This chain uses TRBV7-9 with TRBJ2-1, with 10 positions matching TRBD2. Germline CDR1 SEHNR, CDR2 FQNEAQ (reference sequence). The V segment lost 5 bases and the J segment 0 bases; nucleotides outside the gene matches: 7. The CDR3 loop spans 17 amino acids. The CDR3: CASSPIKREGSYNEQFF. CDR3 sequence (DNA): TGTGCCAGCAGCCCCATCAAGCGGGAGGGCTCCTACAATGAGCAGTTCTTC.

This sequence joins TRBV7-9 and TRBJ1-1; 8 bases agree with TRBD1. Germline values: CDR1 SEHNR, CDR2 FQNEAQ (reference sequence). The CDR3 runs 15 residues. V was pared by 5 bases and J by 3 bases, with 8 bases of the junction left unmatched. The CDR3, as DNA: TGTGCCAGCAGCCCCCGGACAGGGTGGGACACTGAAGCTTTCTTT. As protein: CASSPRTGWDTEAFF.

V and J are TRBV5-6 and TRBJ1-1; D unclear. Germline values: CDR1 SGHDT, CDR2 YYEEEE. The CDR3 totals 16 residues. Between the trimmed V and J ends, which lost 5 bases and 0 bases, there was a span of 17 bases. CDR3 in amino acids: CASSQAVGFLNTEAFF. As DNA, the CDR3 is TGTGCCAGCAGTCAGGCGGTTGGTTTCCTGAACACTGAAGCTTTCTTT.

J is TRBJ1-1 and V is TRBV4-3, with no clear D. Trimming took off 3 bases at V and 0 bases at J, with 5 bases between the two ends. This CDR3 has 13 residues. Germline loops: CDR1 LGHNA, CDR2 YSLEER. CDR3 amino acids: CASSQAVNTEAFF. The CDR3 DNA reads as TGCGCCAGCAGCCAGGCGGTGAACACTGAAGCTTTCTTT.

The gene calls are TRBV28 and TRBJ1-5; D is possibly TRBD1 (6 bases). This CDR3 is built from 12 residues. Germline V CDR1 and CDR2: MDHEN, SYDVKM. Trimming pared 7 bases from V and 10 bases from J, leaving 14 bases between. The CDR3 spells CASKTGISPQHF. The DNA for the CDR3 is TGTGCCAGCAAGACAGGTATCAGCCCCCAGCATTTT. Together with reference TRBV28 and TRBJ1-5, the CDR3 gives the full variable domain: DVKVTQSSRYLVKRTGEKVFLECVQDMDHENMFWYRQDPGLGLRLIYFSYDVKMKEKGDIPEGYSVSREKKERFSLILESASTNQTSMYLCASKTGISPQHFGDGTRLSIL.

The gene calls are TRBV13 and TRBJ2-3, with D perhaps given as TRBD1 or TRBD2 (5 bases each). The CDR3 totals 13 residues. V lost 4 bases and J 1 base, leaving 6 bases between the germline ends. The germline CDR1 and CDR2 sequences are PRHDT and FYEKMQ (reference sequence). CDR3 sequence: CASSSGRTDTQYF. CDR3 DNA sequence: TGTGCCAGCAGCTCGGGACGCACAGATACGCAGTATTTT.

V is TRBV15 and J is TRBJ1-2; D gene ambiguous. Germline-derived CDR1 and CDR2 are LNHNV and YYDKDF (reference sequence). Trimming shortened V by 4 bases and J by 4 bases, and 10 bases separated the two germline ends. This CDR3 has 13 amino acids. The CDR3 loop is CATSIRGGYGYTF. The CDR3 coding sequence is TGTGCCACCAGCATCCGGGGAGGCTATGGCTACACCTTC. Using reference TRBV15 and TRBJ1-2 for the parts outside the CDR3, the full variable domain is DAMVIQNPRYQVTQFGKPVTLSCSQTLNHNVMYWYQQKSSQAPKLLFHYYDKDFNNEADTPDNFQSRRPNTSFCFLDIRSPGLGDTAMYLCATSIRGGYGYTFGSGTRLTVV.

The chain is built from TRBV5-1 and TRBJ2-1; weak D call: TRBD2 (5 bases). The ends were cut back, 4 bases at V and 6 bases at J, with 20 bases in the middle. The CDR3 covers 16 residues. CDR1 is SGHRS, CDR2 YFSETQ, per germline. The CDR3 loop is CASSPGPLGEGNEQFF. DNA of the CDR3: TGCGCCAGCAGCCCAGGACCTCTCGGCGAGGGCAATGAGCAGTTCTTC.

The V call is TRBV25-1, the J call TRBJ2-1; a possible D gene is TRBD2 (6 bases). The germline gives CDR1 MGHDK, CDR2 SYGVNS. With 6 bases removed from V and 2 bases from J, the gap between germline ends came to 14 bases. CDR3 length: 15 residues. In nucleotides, the CDR3 is TGTGCCAGCAGCAACCTCGGGGGTCCCTACAATGAGCAGTTCTTC. Translation gives CASSNLGGPYNEQFF.

On this clone itself: This sample includes further DNA sequences coding for the same CDR3. The chain is built from TRBV28 and TRBJ1-2; 7 nucleotides match TRBD1. The ends lost 7 bases at V and 4 bases at J; junction bases unmatched: 18. Germline CDR1 is MDHEN and CDR2 is SYDVKM. There are 17 residues in the CDR3. In DNA form, the CDR3 reads TGTGCCAGCACCCCCGGGGGCGGGACAGCCGTCGTCTATGGCTACACCTTC. Protein sequence: CASTPGGGTAVVYGYTF.

The chain has TRBV29-1 and TRBJ1-1, with TRBD1 as a possible D gene (5 bases). The CDR3 totals 13 residues. From germline, CDR1 is SQVTM and CDR2 ANQGSEA. V dropped 6 bases and J dropped 5 bases, with 16 bases sitting between them. The CDR3 region is CSVVDGRGTEAFF. The CDR3 DNA reads TGCAGCGTCGTCGACGGCCGGGGGACTGAAGCTTTCTTT. Full variable domain (missing parts from reference TRBV29-1 and TRBJ1-1): SAVISQKPSRDICQRGTSLTIQCQVDSQVTMMFWYRQQPGQSLTLIATANQGSEATYESGFVIDKFPISRPNLTFSTLTVSNMSPEDSSIYLCSVVDGRGTEAFFGQGTRLTVV.

This clone turned up a few times. The sample has other DNA sequences that encode this CDR3 too. The chain combines TRBV6-5 with TRBJ1-5; D call uncertain. This CDR3 is built from 14 residues. Germline V lookup: CDR1 MNHEY, CDR2 SVGAGI. V lost 0 bases, J lost 4 bases, and 7 bases lay in between. As DNA, the CDR3 is TGTGCCAGCAGTTACTCGGGCGGGAATCAGCCCCAGCATTTT. Translation gives CASSYSGGNQPQHF.

The chain uses TRBV6-5 and TRBJ1-5; possible D gene TRBD1, 6 bases. Germline V gene sequence: CDR1 MNHEY, CDR2 SVGAGI. The CDR3 sequence is 15 residues long. V lost 0 bases, J lost 4 bases, and 10 bases lay in between. The CDR3 nucleotides are TGTGCCAGCAGTTACTCGAATAGGGGGAATCAGCCCCAGCATTTT. Its translation is CASSYSNRGNQPQHF.

This sequence joins TRBV2 and TRBJ1-2; 7 nucleotides align to TRBD1. The CDR3 consists of 14 residues. CDR1 and CDR2 (germline): SNHLY, FYNNEI. V shed 7 bases and J 0 bases; nucleotides not matched to a gene: 5. Here the CDR3 reads CASILQGANYGYTF. CDR3 sequence (DNA): TGTGCCAGCATTCTCCAGGGGGCTAACTATGGCTACACCTTC.

J is TRBJ2-1 and V is TRBV5-1, with 10 bases identical to TRBD2. This CDR3 is 16 amino acids long. The ends lost 0 bases at V and 7 bases at J; junction bases unmatched: 7. Germline loops: CDR1 SGHRS, CDR2 YFSETQ. This CDR3 is CASSLASSGGINEQFF. CDR3 in DNA: TGCGCCAGCAGCTTGGCGTCTAGCGGGGGCATAAATGAGCAGTTCTTC.

This sequence joins TRBV5-5 and TRBJ1-2; D is ambiguous. Germline V gene lookup returns CDR1 SGHKS and CDR2 YYEKEE (reference sequence). The length of the CDR3 is 12 residues. V was cut by 4 bases and J by 6 bases, with 10 bases left in between. CDR3 amino acids: CASSQQMNGYTF. The CDR3 nucleotides read TGTGCCAGCAGCCAACAGATGAATGGCTACACCTTC.

CDR3 nucleotides: TGTGCCAGCAGCTTAGCGGGGGTGGGGGAGACCCAGTACTTC. This translates into CASSLAGVGETQYF. V usage is TRBV7-8 and J usage is TRBJ2-5; the D gene could be TRBD1 or TRBD2 (5 bases each). This CDR3 contains 14 residues. Per the germline V gene, CDR1 is SGHVS and CDR2 is FQNEAQ. V was shortened by 0 bases and J by 5 bases, with 10 bases between the two germline ends. Together with reference TRBV7-8 and TRBJ2-5, the CDR3 gives the full variable domain: GAGVSQSPRYKVAKRGQDVALRCDPISGHVSLFWYQQALGQGPEFLTYFQNEAQLDKSGLPSDRFFAERPEGSVSTLKIQRTQQEDSAVYLCASSLAGVGETQYFGPGTRLLVL.

V gene TRBV5-1 combines with J gene TRBJ2-3; D is undetermined. From germline, CDR1 is SGHRS and CDR2 YFSETQ. This CDR3 spans 15 amino acids. Trimming left V 0 bases short and J 2 bases short, with 10 bases between. CDR3 sequence: CASSLDSDFTDTQYF. The CDR3 region has the DNA TGCGCCAGCAGCTTGGATTCGGATTTCACAGATACGCAGTATTTT.

The chain links TRBV4-3 to TRBJ2-3; 9 positions match TRBD1. The CDR3 has 16 amino acids. Trimming cost V 3 bases and J 4 bases; bases outside gene matches: 8. CDR1 LGHNA and CDR2 YSLEER come from the germline V gene. In DNA form, the CDR3 reads TGCGCCAGCAGCCACCTCCGGGACAGGGTCTCAGATACGCAGTATTTT. It yields the protein CASSHLRDRVSDTQYF.

This sequence joins TRBV6-2 or TRBV6-3 and TRBJ1-1, with D possibly TRBD1 on 5 matching bases. V was pared by 6 bases and J by 8 bases, with 28 bases between. The germline CDR1 and CDR2 sequences are MNHEY and SVGEGT. The CDR3 spans 17 residues. CDR3 protein: CASSLPGPRSPRREAFF. The CDR3, as DNA: TGTGCCAGCAGCCTTCCGGGACCGCGATCCCCCAGAAGGGAAGCTTTCTTT.